Many counts were recorded for the clone carrying this T cell receptor (beta chain). The target antigen is unknown. Germline lookup yields CDR1 SQVTM and CDR2 ANQGSEA. Trimming took 4 bases from V and 5 from J, leaving 18 bases between them. The CDR3 is 14 residues long. The cDNA had a unique molecular identifier and a template-switch universal primer site. TCRdb recomputed calls from the 5' RACE reads with MiXCR, one row per CDR3 protein. The sample comprises approximately 500,000 distinct CDR3 sequences, roughly 15% of which are singletons, and about 0.47% rests with the top ten. This specimen comes from a study of identical twins. Findings and limits, study-wide: Twin sharing of out-of-frame TCR alpha was underestimated by models in monozygotic pairs.

The same specimen was also included in a second study, on yellow fever vaccine responses in identical twins. That source notes: Reportedly, twins' vaccine T cell responses looked partly convergent and partly personalized.

The TCR comes from a woman under 30 in good health. The sample was CD4+ T cells sorted from blood. The chain employs TRBV29-1 and TRBJ2-7, with D possibly TRBD1 on 6 matching bases. The CDR3 sequence is CSVVGGYSGNEQYF. CDR3 DNA: TGCAGCGTTGTTGGGGGCTATTCCGGAAACGAGCAGTACTTC.